This T cell receptor beta chain was obtained from a study of cytomegalovirus exposure and HLA in healthy donors. General study results and limits: In a later analysis, productive TCRs from donors in an Asian-associated ancestry cluster reportedly carried fewer N-insertions than the cohort mean.

As for this clone: The antigen remains undetermined.

This CDR3 region has 19 residues. Per germline, CDR1 LNHDA and CDR2 SQIVND (reference sequence). The V segment lost 1 base and the J segment 0 bases; nucleotides outside the gene matches: 10. In the PCR, 60 Vbeta and 13 Jbeta primers were used. The protocol was immunoSEQ multiplex PCR, while the TCRdb copy is restricted to in-frame clones and leaves out a portion. The sample shows around 160,000 clones, 65% to 85% of them seen only once. This receptor was taken from a woman aged 18 to 35 in good health and CMV-seronegative. Sequenced input: PBMCs. The chain recombines TRBV19 with TRBJ2-3, with 10 bases identical to TRBD1. CDR3 loop: CASSIGQGALGRSTDTQYF. DNA for the CDR3: TGTGCCAGTAGTATAGGACAGGGGGCGCTAGGGAGGAGCACAGATACGCAGTATTTT.